Below, 7 T cell receptor beta chains from the same sample are listed, as sequenced in a study of OX40 agonist ivuxolimab in advanced cancers. Sequencing used immunoSEQ multiplex PCR; TCRdb keeps in-frame clones, though not all of them. The data contain approximately 58,000 clones, about four fifths of them singletons. The sequencing here drew on CD4+ or CD8+ T cells sorted from blood, taken in a trial of the OX40 agonist ivuxolimab. The receptors were gathered from an adult with an advanced solid tumor such as melanoma, head and neck, liver or kidney cancer.

This clone was seen only a few times. V usage is TRBV14 and J usage is TRBJ2-3; TRBD2 matches at 7 bases. Looked up from germline, CDR1 is SGHDN and CDR2 is FVKESK. The J segment lost 10 bases and the V segment lost 4 bases, leaving 11 bases of the junction unmatched. The length of the CDR3 is 14 residues. The CDR3: CASSPTYSGPAQYF. CDR3 bases: TGTGCCAGCAGCCCTACCTATAGCGGGCCTGCGCAGTATTTT.

The V gene is TRBV7-2, the J gene TRBJ1-3; possibly TRBD1 for D (6 bases). CDR3 length: 16 amino acids. The germline CDR1 and CDR2 sequences are SGHTA and FQGNSA. Trimming stripped 4 bases from V and 4 bases from J, with 17 bases between. CDR3 amino acids: CASSSQGPFLGNTIYF. The CDR3 bases are TGTGCCAGCAGCTCACAGGGCCCCTTCTTAGGAAACACCATATATTTT. Looking up the rest from reference TRBV7-2 and TRBJ1-3 gives the full variable domain: GAGVSQSPSNKVTEKGKDVELRCDPISGHTALYWYRQSLGQGLEFLIYFQGNSAPDKSGLPSDRFSAERTGGSVSTLTIQRTQQEDSAVYLCASSSQGPFLGNTIYFGEGSWLTVV.

V usage is TRBV28 and J usage is TRBJ2-7; D call uncertain. CDR1 and CDR2 (germline): MDHEN, SYDVKM. The V end lost 7 bases, the J end lost 6 bases, and 16 bases lay between the germline ends. The CDR3 runs 13 residues. The CDR3 DNA reads TGTGCCAGCAACCTCGGACGCACGGGCGAGCAGTACTTC. The encoded protein is CASNLGRTGEQYF.

This clone was detected only once. The V call is TRBV19, the J call TRBJ1-2; 7 bases match TRBD1. V shed 7 bases, J shed 3 bases, and the junction held 5 bases outside the gene matches. From germline, CDR1 is LNHDA and CDR2 SQIVND (reference sequence). CDR3 length: 13 residues. The DNA for the CDR3 is TGTGCCAGTATCGCAGGGGGGGACTATGGCTACACCTTC. This codes for CASIAGGDYGYTF.

The CDR3 region has the DNA TGTGCCAGTCGGGACACCGGACGTTCTGAGCAGTTCTTC. It specifies CASRDTGRSEQFF. The V and J genes are TRBV19 and TRBJ2-1; D is possibly TRBD1 (6 bases). Germline CDR1 is LNHDA and CDR2 is SQIVND (reference sequence). This CDR3 contains 13 residues. The germline V and J ends were trimmed by 8 bases and 9 bases, with 17 bases remaining between them.

The chain links TRBV7-8 to TRBJ1-3; 10 bases are shared with TRBD1. The CDR3 is 16 residues long. J was trimmed by 3 bases and V by 4 bases; bases with no gene match: 6. Germline V gene lookup returns CDR1 SGHVS and CDR2 FQNEAQ. CDR3 residues: CASSSMTGGFGNTIYF. CDR3 DNA sequence: TGTGCCAGCAGCTCGATGACAGGGGGCTTTGGAAACACCATATATTTT.

This clone was picked up one time. The rearrangement links TRBV6-5 to TRBJ2-5, with D perhaps TRBD1 or TRBD2 (5 bases each). Per the germline V gene, CDR1 is MNHEY and CDR2 is SVGAGI. V dropped 2 bases and J dropped 7 bases, with 5 bases sitting between them. The CDR3 has 11 residues. The CDR3 sequence is CASSYGGTQYF. The CDR3, as DNA: TGTGCCAGCAGTTACGGGGGGACCCAGTACTTC.